This T cell receptor (beta chain) was identified during a study of control samples from healthy donors and cancer patients. This table comes from immunoSEQ multiplex PCR, and its TCRdb copy is limited to in-frame clones, with some not included. The table shows approximately 49,000 clones, with approximately 86% occurring only once. Trimming cost V 3 bases and J 0 bases, with 5 bases left between them. Germline CDR1 reads MNHEY; CDR2 reads SMNVEV (reference sequence). This CDR3 is built from 13 residues. The receptor's source is a woman aged 45-65 years with lung cancer. This chain uses TRBV27 with TRBJ1-1; no definite D call. The sample was PBMCs. In DNA, the CDR3 is TGTGCCAGCAGTTTTAACCTGAACACTGAAGCTTTCTTT. As protein: CASSFNLNTEAFF.